The source of this TCR beta chain is a study of blood T cell repertoires in COVID-19. Study-level information: The United States, Italy and Spain were the sources of the acute and convalescent COVID-19 samples.

Original handling: Reference gene primer amplification gave nucleated cell count estimates. Using immunoSEQ multiplex PCR, the repertoire was profiled, and TCRdb retains in-frame clones only, with some absent. That table furnishes V, J and clone size, whereas the DNA furnished D and trimming. The data hold roughly 300,000 clones, with about 90% observed a single time. The V gene's germline CDR1 is LGHDT and CDR2 YNNKEL (reference sequence). The CDR3 sequence is 15 residues long. V shed 4 bases and J 3 bases; nucleotides not matched to a gene: 6. Material for sequencing was peripheral blood. This sequence originates from a woman between 50 and 59 years old who had recovered from COVID-19. The chain links TRBV3-1 (or the pseudogene TRBV3-2) to TRBJ2-3; 8 bases agree with TRBD2. The CDR3 sequence: CASSPGGALTDTQYF. In DNA, the CDR3 is TGTGCCAGCAGCCCCGGGGGGGCACTAACAGATACGCAGTATTTT.